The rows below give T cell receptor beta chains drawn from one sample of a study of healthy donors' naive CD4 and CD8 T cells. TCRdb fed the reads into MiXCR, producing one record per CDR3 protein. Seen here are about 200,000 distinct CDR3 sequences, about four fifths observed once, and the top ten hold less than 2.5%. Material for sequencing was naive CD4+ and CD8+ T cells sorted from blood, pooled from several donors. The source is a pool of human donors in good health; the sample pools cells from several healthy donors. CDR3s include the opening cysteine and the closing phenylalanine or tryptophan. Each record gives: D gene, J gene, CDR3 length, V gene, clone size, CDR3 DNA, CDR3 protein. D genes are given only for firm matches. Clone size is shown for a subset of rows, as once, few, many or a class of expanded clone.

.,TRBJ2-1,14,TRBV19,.,TGTGCCAGTAGAGAAGTAAGCTCCTACAATGAGCAGTTCTTC,CASREVSSYNEQFF
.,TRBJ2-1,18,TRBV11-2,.,TGTGCCAGCAGCTTGGTCTTCGGACCATTGGCCGACTACAATGAGCAGTTCTTC,CASSLVFGPLADYNEQFF
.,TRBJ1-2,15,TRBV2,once,TGTGCCAGCAGTGAAGTATTAGGTGGAGGTCTCGGCTACACCTTC,CASSEVLGGGLGYTF
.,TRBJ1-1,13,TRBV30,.,TGTGCCTGGAGCCGAAGGTCAAACACTGAAGCTTTCTTT,CAWSRRSNTEAFF
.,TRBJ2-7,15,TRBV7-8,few,TGTGCCAGCAGCCCGCGGGACGGGATAACCTACGAGCAGTACTTC,CASSPRDGITYEQYF
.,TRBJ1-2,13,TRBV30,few,TGTGCCTGGAGTATCCCGGGGCTTTATGGCTACACCTTC,CAWSIPGLYGYTF
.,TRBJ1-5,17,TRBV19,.,TGTGCCAGTAGTATACCCTGGGCCGGGGGTTCGGGACAGCCCCAGCATTTT,CASSIPWAGGSGQPQHF
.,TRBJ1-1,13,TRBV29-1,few,TGCAGCGTTGAAGAAGGGTTTGGCACTGAAGCTTTCTTT,CSVEEGFGTEAFF
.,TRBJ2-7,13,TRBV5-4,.,TGTGCCAGCAGCTCGAGGTCTATCCACGAGCAGTACTTC,CASSSRSIHEQYF
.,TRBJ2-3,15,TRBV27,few,TGTGCCAGCAGTCTTACTGGGCTACTAACAGATACGCAGTATTTT,CASSLTGLLTDTQYF
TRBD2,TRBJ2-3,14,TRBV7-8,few,TGTGCCAGCAGTCCGCGACTAGCGGGAGATACGCAGTATTTT,CASSPRLAGDTQYF
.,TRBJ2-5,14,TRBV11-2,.,TGTGCCAGCAGCATAACCGGGGGCCGAGAGACCCAGTACTTC,CASSITGGRETQYF
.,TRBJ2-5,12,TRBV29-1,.,TGCAGCGTTGAAGGTGTTGGGGGGACCCAGTACTTC,CSVEGVGGTQYF
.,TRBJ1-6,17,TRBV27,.,TGTGCCAGCAGACCTGTCAGGGGAGGCCGCTGGAATTCACCCCTCCACTTT,CASRPVRGGRWNSPLHF
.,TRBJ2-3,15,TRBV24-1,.,TGTGCCACCAGTGATTTGGATTCTCTCACAGATACGCAGTATTTT,CATSDLDSLTDTQYF
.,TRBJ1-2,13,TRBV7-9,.,TGTGCCAGCAGTCCCTCCTACGACCGTGGCTACACCTTC,CASSPSYDRGYTF
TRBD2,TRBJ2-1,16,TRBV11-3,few,TGTGCCAGCAGAACCTCTAGCGGGCTTCCCTACAATGAGCAGTTCTTC,CASRTSSGLPYNEQFF
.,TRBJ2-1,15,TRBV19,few,TGTGCCAGTAGTATATCAGTGGGACCGCCGGGGGAGCAGTTCTTC,CASSISVGPPGEQFF
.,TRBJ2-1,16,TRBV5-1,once,TGCGCCAGCAGCTTGGGCGGTCTAAGCTCCTACAATGAGCAGTTCTTC,CASSLGGLSSYNEQFF
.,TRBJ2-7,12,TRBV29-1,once,TGCAGCGTTTTAGGGTTGGCCTACGAGCAGTACTTC,CSVLGLAYEQYF
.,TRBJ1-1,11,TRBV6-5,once,TGTGCCACCAAGGAGAACACTGAAGCTTTCTTT,CATKENTEAFF
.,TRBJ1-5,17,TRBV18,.,TGTGCCAGCTCGGCGGGTCCCTACAAAGGTAGCAATCAGCCCCAGCATTTT,CASSAGPYKGSNQPQHF
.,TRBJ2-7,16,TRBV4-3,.,TGCGCCAGCAGCCAAGATCCGGGGGCCGGTGGGTTCGAGCAGTACTTC,CASSQDPGAGGFEQYF
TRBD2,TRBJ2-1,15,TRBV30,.,TGTGCCTGGATCAAACTAGCGGGAGGTTACAATGAGCAGTTCTTC,CAWIKLAGGYNEQFF